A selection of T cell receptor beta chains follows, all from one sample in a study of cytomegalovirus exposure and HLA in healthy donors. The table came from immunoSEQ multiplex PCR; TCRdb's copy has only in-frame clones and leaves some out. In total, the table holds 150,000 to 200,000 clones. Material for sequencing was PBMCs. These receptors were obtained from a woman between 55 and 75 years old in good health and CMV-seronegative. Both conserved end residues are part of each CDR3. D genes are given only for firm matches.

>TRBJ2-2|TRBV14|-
CASSRLTGELFF
TGTGCCAGCAGCCGGCTTACCGGGGAGCTGTTTTTT
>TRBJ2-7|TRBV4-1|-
CASSQGWGPYEQYF
TGCGCCAGCAGCCAAGGCTGGGGCCCCTACGAGCAGTACTTC
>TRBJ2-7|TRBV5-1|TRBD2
CASSYDGTSGRASEQYF
TGCGCCAGCAGCTATGACGGGACTAGCGGGAGGGCCTCCGAGCAGTACTTC
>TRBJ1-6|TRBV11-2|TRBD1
CASSSRITLSGGADSPLHF
TGTGCCAGCAGCTCGAGAATAACACTCTCAGGGGGCGCGGATTCACCCCTCCACTTT
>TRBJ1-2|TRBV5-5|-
CASSLAQGRSGYTF
TGTGCCAGCAGCTTGGCACAGGGACGTAGCGGCTACACCTTC
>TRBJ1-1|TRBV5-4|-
CASSLVGVDTEAFF
TGTGCCAGCAGCTTGGTAGGGGTTGACACTGAAGCTTTCTTT
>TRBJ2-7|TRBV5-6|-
CASSGGPSYEQYF
TGTGCCAGCAGCGGTGGCCCCTCCTACGAGCAGTACTTC
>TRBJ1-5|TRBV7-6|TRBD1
CASSLAGPGGIGQPQHF
TGTGCCAGCAGCTTAGCGGGCCCAGGGGGGATCGGACAGCCCCAGCATTTT
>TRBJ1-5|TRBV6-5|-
CASSLSGGGSNQPQHF
TGTGCCAGCAGTTTGTCCGGGGGGGGAAGCAATCAGCCCCAGCATTTT
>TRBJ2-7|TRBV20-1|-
CSAEGAHEQYF
TGCAGTGCCGAAGGGGCGCACGAGCAGTACTTC
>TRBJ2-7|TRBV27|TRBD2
CASSSPGLADEQYF
TGTGCCAGCAGTTCACCGGGACTAGCCGACGAGCAGTACTTC
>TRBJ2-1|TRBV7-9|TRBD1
CASSEGQAHNEQFF
TGTGCCAGCAGCGAAGGACAGGCCCACAATGAGCAGTTCTTC
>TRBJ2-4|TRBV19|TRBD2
CASSTRTSGGAAKNIQYF
TGTGCCAGTAGTACACGGACTAGCGGGGGGGCGGCCAAAAACATTCAGTACTTC
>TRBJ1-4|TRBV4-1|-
CASSQDYGAGFLFF
TGCGCCAGCAGCCAAGATTACGGGGCGGGGTTCCTGTTTTTT
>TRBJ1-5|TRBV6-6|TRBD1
CASSYTSGGQPQHF
TGTGCCAGCAGTTACACGTCAGGGGGTCAGCCCCAGCATTTT
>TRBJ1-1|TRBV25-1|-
CASIRGQTTEAFF
TGTGCCAGCATTAGGGGCCAGACCACTGAAGCTTTCTTT
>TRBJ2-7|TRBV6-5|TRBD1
CASRPTLTGMSEQYF
TGTGCCAGCAGACCAACCCTGACAGGGATGAGCGAGCAGTACTTC
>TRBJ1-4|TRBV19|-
CASTSGSKEKLFF
TGTGCCAGTACCTCGGGGTCGAAGGAAAAACTGTTTTTT
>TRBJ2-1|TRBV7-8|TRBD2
CASSLWETSIPYNEQFF
TGTGCCAGCAGCTTATGGGAGACTAGCATCCCTTACAATGAGCAGTTCTTC
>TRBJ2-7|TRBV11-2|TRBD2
CASSPLNWAREDSEQYF
TGTGCCAGCAGCCCACTTAATTGGGCGCGGGAGGACTCCGAGCAGTACTTC
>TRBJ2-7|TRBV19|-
CASSIDWQAYEQYF
TGTGCCAGTAGTATAGATTGGCAGGCCTACGAGCAGTACTTC
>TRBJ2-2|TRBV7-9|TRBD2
CASSGGLAGVLFGELFF
TGTGCCAGCAGCGGCGGACTAGCGGGGGTTTTATTCGGGGAGCTGTTTTTT
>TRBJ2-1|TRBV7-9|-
CASSPRWSGNEQFF
TGTGCCAGCAGCCCCCGCTGGTCAGGGAATGAGCAGTTCTTC
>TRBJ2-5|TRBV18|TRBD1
CASSLPGTEETQYF
TGTGCCAGCTCACTCCCCGGGACAGAAGAGACCCAGTACTTC